One sample yielded the 18 T cell receptor beta chains listed below, sequenced in a study of OX40 agonist ivuxolimab in advanced cancers. Data came from immunoSEQ multiplex PCR; TCRdb stores just in-frame clones and leaves some out. Among some 54,000 clones listed, 80% to 90% were seen once. The sample consisted of CD4+ or CD8+ T cells sorted from blood, taken in a trial of the OX40 agonist ivuxolimab. The receptor source for this set is an adult with an advanced solid tumor such as melanoma, head and neck, liver or kidney cancer.

The chain joins TRBV5-1 to TRBJ2-1; 10 nucleotides match TRBD2. With V trimmed by 4 bases and J by 3 bases, 13 bases remained unmatched. The CDR3 consists of 18 residues. Germline CDR1 is SGHRS and CDR2 is YFSETQ. DNA for the CDR3: TGCGCCAGCAGCCAGATAGCGGGGGGCCCGGATGACTACAATGAGCAGTTCTTC. Residues: CASSQIAGGPDDYNEQFF.

The DNA of the CDR3 is TGCGCCAGCAGCCAAGAATACGGGGGGGCCACAGATACGCAGTATTTT. Residues: CASSQEYGGATDTQYF. The V gene is TRBV4-3, the J gene TRBJ2-3, with 8 bases aligning to TRBD2. J gave up 2 bases and V 0 bases, and 4 bases lay outside the gene matches. CDR3 length: 16 residues. The germline gives CDR1 LGHNA, CDR2 YSLEER.

About this clone: A read error may explain this, as a much larger clone is one base away. The chain links TRBV25-1 to TRBJ2-2; D possibly corresponds to TRBD1 (6 bases). The germline CDR1 and CDR2 sequences are MGHDK and SYGVNS. This CDR3 is built from 14 residues. The V end lost 1 base, the J end lost 3 bases, and 6 bases lay between the germline ends. The CDR3 region has the DNA TGTGCCAGCAGTGAATCAGGGGACACCGGGGAGCTGTTTTTT. It encodes CASSESGDTGELFF.

The chain recombines TRBV6-5 with TRBJ2-7; TRBD2 matches at 11 bases. Germline-derived CDR1 and CDR2 are MNHEY and SVGAGI. CDR3 length equals 15 residues. J lost 4 bases, V lost 2 bases, and 4 bases had no gene match. This CDR3 is CASSYAASGGYEQYF. The DNA of the CDR3 is TGTGCCAGCAGTTACGCGGCTAGCGGGGGGTACGAGCAGTACTTC.

The rearrangement joins TRBV15 to TRBJ1-2; D is ambiguous. The CDR3 is 14 amino acids. Germline CDR1 is LNHNV and CDR2 is YYDKDF (reference sequence). V gave up 4 bases and J gave up 2 bases, with 11 bases separating them. This CDR3 reads CATSIRTVNYGYTF. The CDR3 nucleotides read TGTGCCACCAGCATCCGGACCGTCAACTATGGCTACACCTTC.

The chain couples TRBV7-8 to TRBJ2-1; D ambiguous. The V end was cut by 5 bases, the J end by 3 bases, with 17 bases between. Germline values: CDR1 SGHVS, CDR2 FQNEAQ. The CDR3 totals 16 residues. The CDR3, as DNA: TGTGCCAGCAGCCAGACCCTGACCCAGAACTACAATGAGCAGTTCTTC. Translated: CASSQTLTQNYNEQFF.

Remarks on this clone: Here the CDR3 omits its conserved ending phenylalanine or tryptophan, so a read error is the likely source. The DNA is omitted, as the CDR3 cannot be located on it reliably, and the CDR3 follows TCRdb's listing. The rearrangement links TRBV7-9 to TRBJ1-3. With termini counted, the CDR3 has 13 amino acids. Looked up from germline, CDR1 is SEHNR and CDR2 is FQNEAQ (reference sequence). Here the CDR3 reads CASSAEEGGTAFG.

V usage is TRBV7-9 and J usage is TRBJ1-1; TRBD1 might be the D (5 bases). Germline V gives CDR1 SEHNR, CDR2 FQNEAQ (reference sequence). Between the trimmed V and J ends, which lost 5 bases and 1 base, there was a span of 17 bases. This CDR3 is 16 amino acids long. This chain's CDR3 is CASSPWTGGGNTEAFF. The DNA of the CDR3 is TGTGCCAGCAGCCCCTGGACGGGGGGAGGGAACACTGAAGCTTTCTTT.

This sequence joins TRBV4-2 and TRBJ2-2; 9 nucleotides agree with TRBD2. V dropped 0 bases and J dropped 5; count of bases not matched to a gene: 13. From germline, CDR1 is LGHNA and CDR2 YNFKEQ. CDR3 length: 19 residues. The CDR3, as DNA: TGTGCCAGCAGCCAAGAGGCAGGAGGGAGCGGGGGGTATACCGGGGAGCTGTTTTTT. It specifies CASSQEAGGSGGYTGELFF.

The V and J genes are TRBV29-1 and TRBJ1-2; possibly TRBD1 for D (6 bases). Germline-derived CDR1 and CDR2 are SQVTM and ANQGSEA. The length of the CDR3 is 13 residues. V shed 7 bases and J shed 4 bases, with 16 bases lying between them. The CDR3 coding sequence is TGCAGCGGGGGCCCCGAAGGGGGCTATGGCTACACCTTC. This sequence encodes CSGGPEGGYGYTF.

The CDR3 DNA reads TGTGCCAGCAGCTTAGAACCCCGGACAGGGCTACAGGAGCAGTTCTTC. This codes for CASSLEPRTGLQEQFF. V is TRBV11-3 and J is TRBJ2-1, with TRBD1 identical over 8 bases. V lost 0 bases and J lost 10; bases outside the gene matches: 11. The CDR3 loop spans 16 amino acids. Germline CDR1 reads SGHNT; CDR2 reads YENEEA.

This clone came up once. The V call is TRBV5-6, the J call TRBJ2-5; 11 nucleotides line up with TRBD2. Trimming removed 0 bases from V and 2 bases from J; junction bases left unmatched: 3. This CDR3 has 16 residues. Looked up from germline, CDR1 is SGHDT and CDR2 is YYEEEE. In DNA, the CDR3 is TGTGCCAGCAGCTTGGCCGCTAGCGGGGGGCAAGAGACCCAGTACTTC. It specifies CASSLAASGGQETQYF. Variable domain in full (rest from reference TRBV5-6 and TRBJ2-5): DAGVTQSPTHLIKTRGQQVTLRCSPKSGHDTVSWYQQALGQGPQFIFQYYEEEERQRGNFPDRFSGHQFPNYSSELNVNALLLGDSALYLCASSLAASGGQETQYFGPGTRLLVL.

The chain couples TRBV18 to TRBJ2-1, with TRBD2 identical over 7 bases. Trimming removed 0 bases from V and 3 bases from J; junction bases left unmatched: 5. Per germline, CDR1 KGHSH and CDR2 LQKENI. The CDR3 has 16 residues. The CDR3 sequence is CASSPPAGVDYNEQFF. The DNA of the CDR3 is TGTGCCAGCTCACCACCGGCGGGGGTCGACTACAATGAGCAGTTCTTC.

This chain connects TRBV30 to TRBJ2-7; tentative D call: TRBD1 (6 bases). Trimming pared 3 bases from V and 2 bases from J, leaving 11 bases between. This CDR3 contains 13 residues. Germline loops: CDR1 GTSNPN, CDR2 SVGIG (reference sequence). The CDR3 region has the DNA TGTGCCTGGAGGGGGGCGGGCGCCTACGAGCAGTACTTC. This sequence encodes CAWRGAGAYEQYF.

The V call is TRBV5-1, the J call TRBJ2-7; D is possibly TRBD2 (5 bases). Germline loops: CDR1 SGHRS, CDR2 YFSETQ. V lost 4 bases and J lost 4, with 12 bases in between. The CDR3 loop spans 13 amino acids. CDR3 amino acids: CASSEGSSYEQYF. Written as DNA, the CDR3 is TGCGCCAGCAGCGAGGGTTCGAGTTACGAGCAGTACTTC.

V usage is TRBV6-1 and J usage is TRBJ1-2, with TRBD1 matching 9 bases. CDR1 and CDR2 (germline): MNHNS, SASEGT. The CDR3 runs 16 residues. V shed 2 bases and J 2 bases; nucleotides not matched to a gene: 6. The CDR3 nucleotides read TGTGCCAGCAGTGAAAGGGGGACAGGGCTGAACTATGGCTACACCTTC. The encoded protein is CASSERGTGLNYGYTF.

The chain is built from TRBV11-2 and TRBJ2-7; D remains ambiguous. There are 16 residues in the CDR3. V lost 1 base and J 2 bases, leaving 15 bases between the germline ends. Germline V gene lookup returns CDR1 SGHAT and CDR2 FQNNGV. The CDR3 DNA follows: TGTGCCAGCAGCTTAGGACTGGGGAATGAGCCCTACGAGCAGTACTTC. Translating it yields CASSLGLGNEPYEQYF. Using reference TRBV11-2 and TRBJ2-7 for the parts outside the CDR3, the full variable domain is EAGVAQSPRYKIIEKRQSVAFWCNPISGHATLYWYQQILGQGPKLLIQFQNNGVVDDSQLPKDRFSAERLKGVDSTLKIQPAKLEDSAVYLCASSLGLGNEPYEQYFGPGTRLTVT.

This chain joins TRBV9 and TRBJ1-6; TRBD1 agrees at 8 bases. The CDR3 extends over 14 amino acids. The ends lost 4 bases at V and 4 bases at J; junction bases unmatched: 1. The V gene's germline CDR1 is SGDLS and CDR2 YYNGEE. The DNA for the CDR3 is TGTGCCAGCAGCCAGGGGGCATATAATTCACCCCTCCACTTT. Protein: CASSQGAYNSPLHF.